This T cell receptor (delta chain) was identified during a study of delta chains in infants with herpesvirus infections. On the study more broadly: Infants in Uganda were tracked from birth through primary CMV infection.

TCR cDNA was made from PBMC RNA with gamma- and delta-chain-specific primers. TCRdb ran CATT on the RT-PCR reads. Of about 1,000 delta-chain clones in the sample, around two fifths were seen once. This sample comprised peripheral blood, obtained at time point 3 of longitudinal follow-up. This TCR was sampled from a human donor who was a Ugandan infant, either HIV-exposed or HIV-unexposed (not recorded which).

The CDR3 sequence: CALGELSHLGDQKLIF. For the CDR3, the DNA is TGTGCTCTTGGGGAACTATCCCATTTGGGGGATCAAAAACTCATCTTT. V usage is TRDV1 and J usage is TRDJ1; 8 positions agree with TRDD3. CDR1 and CDR2 (germline): TSWWSYY, QGS. This CDR3 is built from 16 residues. J lost 8 bases, V lost 0 bases, and 11 bases had no gene match.